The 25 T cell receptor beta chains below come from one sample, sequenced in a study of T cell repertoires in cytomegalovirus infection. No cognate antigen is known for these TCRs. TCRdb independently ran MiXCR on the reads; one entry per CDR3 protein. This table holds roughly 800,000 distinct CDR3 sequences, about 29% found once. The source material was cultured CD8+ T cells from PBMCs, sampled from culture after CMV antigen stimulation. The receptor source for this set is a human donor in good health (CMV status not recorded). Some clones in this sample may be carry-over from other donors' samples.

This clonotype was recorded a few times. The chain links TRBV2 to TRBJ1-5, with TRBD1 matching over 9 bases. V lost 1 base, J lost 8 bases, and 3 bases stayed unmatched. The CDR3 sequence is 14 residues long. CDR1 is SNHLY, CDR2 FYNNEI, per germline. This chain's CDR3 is CASSEGTGVEPQHF. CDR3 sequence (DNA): TGTGCCAGCAGTGAAGGGACAGGGGTAGAGCCCCAGCATTTT. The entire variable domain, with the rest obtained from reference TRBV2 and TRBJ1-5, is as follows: EPEVTQTPSHQVTQMGQEVILRCVPISNHLYFYWYRQILGQKVEFLVSFYNNEISEKSEIFDDQFSVERPDGSNFTLKIRSTKLEDSAMYFCASSEGTGVEPQHFGDGTRLSIL.

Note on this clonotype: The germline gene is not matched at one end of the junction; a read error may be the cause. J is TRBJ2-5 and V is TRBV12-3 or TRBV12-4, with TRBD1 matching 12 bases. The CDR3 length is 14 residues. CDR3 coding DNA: TGTACCAGCAGTTGGGACAGGGGGCTCGAGACCCAGTACTTC. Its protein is CTSSWDRGLETQYF.

The CDR3 bases are TGTGCCGCCAGGAATCCTGGAAACACCATATATTTT. This gives the protein CAARNPGNTIYF. The V call is TRBV7-4, the J call TRBJ1-3; D unresolved. V was clipped by 11 bases and J by 2 bases, with 10 bases between them. Germline CDR1 SGHVT, CDR2 SQSDAQ. The CDR3 contains 12 residues.

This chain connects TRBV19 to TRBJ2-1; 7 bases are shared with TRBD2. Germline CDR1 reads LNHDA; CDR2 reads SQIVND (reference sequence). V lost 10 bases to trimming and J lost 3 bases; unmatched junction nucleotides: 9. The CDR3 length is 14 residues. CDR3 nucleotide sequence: TGTGCCACCGGTGGAGCGGGGCACTACAATGAGCAGTTCTTC. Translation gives CATGGAGHYNEQFF.

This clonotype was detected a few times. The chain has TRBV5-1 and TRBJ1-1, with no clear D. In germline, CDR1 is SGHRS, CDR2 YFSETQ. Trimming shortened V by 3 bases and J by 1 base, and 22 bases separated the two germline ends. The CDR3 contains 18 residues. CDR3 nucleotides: TGCGCCAGCAGCTCACATGTAGGCGGCACCCTGGGGAACACTGAAGCTTTCTTT. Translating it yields CASSSHVGGTLGNTEAFF.

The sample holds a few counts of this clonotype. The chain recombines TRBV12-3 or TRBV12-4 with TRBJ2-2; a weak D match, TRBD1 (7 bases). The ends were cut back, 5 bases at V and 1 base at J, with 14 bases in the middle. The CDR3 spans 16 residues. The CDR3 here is CASSHPGDRNTGELFF. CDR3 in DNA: TGTGCCAGCAGTCACCCGGGGGACAGGAACACCGGGGAGCTGTTTTTT.

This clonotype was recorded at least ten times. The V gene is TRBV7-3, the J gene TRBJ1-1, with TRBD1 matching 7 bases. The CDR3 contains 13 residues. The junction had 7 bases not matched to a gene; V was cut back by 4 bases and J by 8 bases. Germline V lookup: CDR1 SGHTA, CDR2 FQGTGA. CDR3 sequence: CASSSYRGVEAFF. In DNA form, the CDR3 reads TGTGCCAGCAGCTCGTACAGGGGCGTAGAAGCTTTCTTT. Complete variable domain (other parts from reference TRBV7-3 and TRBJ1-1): GAGVSQTPSNKVTEKGKYVELRCDPISGHTALYWYRQSLGQGPEFLIYFQGTGAADDSGLPNDRFFAVRPEGSVSTLKIQRTERGDSAVYLCASSSYRGVEAFFGQGTRLTVV.

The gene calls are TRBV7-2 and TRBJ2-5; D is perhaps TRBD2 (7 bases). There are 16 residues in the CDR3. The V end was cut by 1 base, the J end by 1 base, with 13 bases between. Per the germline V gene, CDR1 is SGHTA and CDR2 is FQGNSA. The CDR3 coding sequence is TGTGCCAGCAGCTTAGATGGCGGGGGCCTCCAAGAGACCCAGTACTTC. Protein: CASSLDGGGLQETQYF.

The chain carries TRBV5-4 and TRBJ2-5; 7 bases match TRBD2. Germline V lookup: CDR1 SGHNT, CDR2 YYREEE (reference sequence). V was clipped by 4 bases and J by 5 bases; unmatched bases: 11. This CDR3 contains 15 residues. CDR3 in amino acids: CASSVKAGSGETQYF. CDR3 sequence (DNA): TGTGCCAGCAGCGTCAAAGCGGGGTCGGGGGAGACCCAGTACTTC.

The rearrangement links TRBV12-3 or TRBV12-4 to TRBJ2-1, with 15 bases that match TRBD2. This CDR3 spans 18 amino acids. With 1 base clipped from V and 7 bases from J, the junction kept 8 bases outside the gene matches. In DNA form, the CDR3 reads TGTGCCAGCAGTTTAGGGAGGACTAGCGGGGGGGCCGCGAATGAGCAGTTCTTC. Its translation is CASSLGRTSGGAANEQFF.

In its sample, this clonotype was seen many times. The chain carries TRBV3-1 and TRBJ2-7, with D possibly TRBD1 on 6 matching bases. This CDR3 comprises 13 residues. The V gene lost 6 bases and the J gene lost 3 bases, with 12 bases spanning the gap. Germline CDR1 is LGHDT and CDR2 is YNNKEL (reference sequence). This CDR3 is CASRRGQLYEQYV. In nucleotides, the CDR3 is TGTGCCAGCAGACGCGGACAGCTCTACGAGCAGTACGTC.

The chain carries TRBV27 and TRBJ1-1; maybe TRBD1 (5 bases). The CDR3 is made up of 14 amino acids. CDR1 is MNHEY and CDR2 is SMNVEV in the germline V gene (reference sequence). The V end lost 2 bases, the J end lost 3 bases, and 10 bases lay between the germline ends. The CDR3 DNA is TGTGCCAGCAGTTTACAGGGAGTGGACACTGAAGCTTTCTTT. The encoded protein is CASSLQGVDTEAFF.

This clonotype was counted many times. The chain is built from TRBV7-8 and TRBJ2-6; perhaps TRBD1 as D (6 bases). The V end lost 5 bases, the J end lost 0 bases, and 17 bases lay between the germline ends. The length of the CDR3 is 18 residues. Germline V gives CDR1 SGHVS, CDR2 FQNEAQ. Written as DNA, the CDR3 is TGTGCCAGCAGCCTCCAGGGGATAATCAGCTCTGGGGCCAACGTCCTGACTTTC. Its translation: CASSLQGIISSGANVLTF.

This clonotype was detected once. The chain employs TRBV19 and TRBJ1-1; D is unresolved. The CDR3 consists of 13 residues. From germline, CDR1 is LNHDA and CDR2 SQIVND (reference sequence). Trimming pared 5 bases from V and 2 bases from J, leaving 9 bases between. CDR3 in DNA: TGTGCCAGTAGTCGGTACCCAAACACTGAAGCTTTCTTT. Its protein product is CASSRYPNTEAFF.

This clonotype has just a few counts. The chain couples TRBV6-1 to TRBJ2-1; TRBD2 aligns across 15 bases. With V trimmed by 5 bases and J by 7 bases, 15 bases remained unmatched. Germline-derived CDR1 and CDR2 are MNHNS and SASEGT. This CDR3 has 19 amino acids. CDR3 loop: CASSSISPRTSGGENEQFF. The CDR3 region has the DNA TGTGCCAGCAGTTCTATTTCACCCCGGACTAGCGGGGGGGAGAATGAGCAGTTCTTC.

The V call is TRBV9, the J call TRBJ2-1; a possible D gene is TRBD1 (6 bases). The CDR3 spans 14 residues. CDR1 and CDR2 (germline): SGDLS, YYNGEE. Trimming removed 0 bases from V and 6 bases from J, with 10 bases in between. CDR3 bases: TGTGCCAGCAGCGTAGGGGGCAGGGGCAATGAGCAGTTCTTC. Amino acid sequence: CASSVGGRGNEQFF.

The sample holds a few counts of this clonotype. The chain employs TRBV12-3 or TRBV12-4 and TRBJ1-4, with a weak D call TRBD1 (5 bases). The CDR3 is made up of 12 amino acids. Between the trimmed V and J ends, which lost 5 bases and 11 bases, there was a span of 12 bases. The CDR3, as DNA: TGTGCCAGCAGTCCACCGGGGGGGAAACTGTTTTTT. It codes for CASSPPGGKLFF.

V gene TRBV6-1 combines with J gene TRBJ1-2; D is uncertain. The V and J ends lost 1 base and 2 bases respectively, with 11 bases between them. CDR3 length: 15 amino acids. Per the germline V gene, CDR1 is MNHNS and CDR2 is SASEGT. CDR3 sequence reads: CASSEVPQLNYGYTF. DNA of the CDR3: TGTGCCAGCAGTGAAGTCCCACAGTTAAACTATGGCTACACCTTC.

For the CDR3, the DNA is TGTGCCAGCAACTCGGTGGCGGGGGGGCCAACCGGGGAGCTGTTTTTT. This encodes CASNSVAGGPTGELFF. V usage is TRBV12-3 or TRBV12-4 and J usage is TRBJ2-2; 9 nucleotides match TRBD2. This CDR3 is built from 16 residues. Trimming cost V 7 bases and J 5 bases; bases outside gene matches: 11.

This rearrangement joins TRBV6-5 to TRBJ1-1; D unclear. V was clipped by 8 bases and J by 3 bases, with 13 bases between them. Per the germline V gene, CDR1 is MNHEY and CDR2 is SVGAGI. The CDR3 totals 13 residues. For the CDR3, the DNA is TGTGCCAGCCGGACGCGAGGGCACACTGAAGCTTTCTTT. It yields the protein CASRTRGHTEAFF.

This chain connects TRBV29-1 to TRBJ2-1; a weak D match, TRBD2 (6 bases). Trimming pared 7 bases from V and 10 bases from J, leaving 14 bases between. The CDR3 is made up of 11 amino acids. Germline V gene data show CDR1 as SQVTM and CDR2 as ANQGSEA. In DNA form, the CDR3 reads TGCAGCGGGGGGGTTCGGGGCGAGCAGTTCTTC. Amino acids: CSGGVRGEQFF.

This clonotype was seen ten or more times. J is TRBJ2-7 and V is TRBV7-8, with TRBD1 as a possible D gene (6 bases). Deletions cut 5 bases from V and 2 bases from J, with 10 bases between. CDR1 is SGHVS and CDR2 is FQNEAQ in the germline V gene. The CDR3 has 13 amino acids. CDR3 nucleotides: TGTGCCAGCAGCGTAGACAGGCCCTACGAGCAGTACGTC. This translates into CASSVDRPYEQYV.

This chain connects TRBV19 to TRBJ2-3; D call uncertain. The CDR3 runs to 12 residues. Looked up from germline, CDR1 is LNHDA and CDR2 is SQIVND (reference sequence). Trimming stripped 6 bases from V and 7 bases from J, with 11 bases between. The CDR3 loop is CASSAVLNTQYF. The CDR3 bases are TGTGCCAGTAGCGCCGTATTGAATACGCAGTATTTT.

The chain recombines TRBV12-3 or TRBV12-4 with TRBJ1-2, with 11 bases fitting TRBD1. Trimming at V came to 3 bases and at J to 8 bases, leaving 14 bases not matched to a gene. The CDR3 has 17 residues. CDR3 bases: TGTGCCAGCAGTTTGCTCCCAAGGACAGGGGGCTTGAGGGGCTACACCTTC. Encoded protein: CASSLLPRTGGLRGYTF.

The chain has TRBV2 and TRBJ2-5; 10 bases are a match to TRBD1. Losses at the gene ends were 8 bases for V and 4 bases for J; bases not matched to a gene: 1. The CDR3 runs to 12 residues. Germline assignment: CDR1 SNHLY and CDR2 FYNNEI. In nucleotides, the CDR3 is TGTGCCAGCGGGGACAGGGGAGAGACCCAGTACTTC. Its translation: CASGDRGETQYF.